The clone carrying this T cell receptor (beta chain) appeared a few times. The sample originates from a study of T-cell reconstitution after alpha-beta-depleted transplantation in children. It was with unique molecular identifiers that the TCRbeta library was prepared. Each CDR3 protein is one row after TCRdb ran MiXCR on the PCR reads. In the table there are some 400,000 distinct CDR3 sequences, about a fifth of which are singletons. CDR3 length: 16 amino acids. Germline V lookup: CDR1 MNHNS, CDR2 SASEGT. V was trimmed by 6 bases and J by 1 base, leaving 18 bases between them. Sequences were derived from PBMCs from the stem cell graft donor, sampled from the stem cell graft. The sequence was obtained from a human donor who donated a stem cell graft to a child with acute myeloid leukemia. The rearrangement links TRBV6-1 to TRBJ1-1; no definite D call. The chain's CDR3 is CASSPFVVRGNTEAFF. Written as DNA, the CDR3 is TGTGCCAGCAGCCCCTTCGTGGTCCGGGGGAACACTGAAGCTTTCTTT.